This T cell receptor (beta chain) came from a study of regulatory T cells in long-lasting Graves disease. For the study at large: Patients met the persistent Graves' disease definition after over 5 years of antithyroid drugs with positive TSH receptor antibodies.

Looked up from germline, CDR1 is SNHLY and CDR2 is FYNNEI. The CDR3 loop spans 14 amino acids. The V end lost 8 bases, the J end lost 4 bases, and 15 bases lay between the germline ends. As to time point: persistent/refractory GD, antithyroid drugs over 5 years with positive TRAb. PBMCs were the source of the RNA used for TCR sequencing. On this clonotype: What it recognizes is unknown.

Combining iRepertoire HTBI primers with Arm-PCR of CDR3 regions, the authors built TCR beta libraries. Per the original data handling: Segment identification across samples yielded about 60 TRBV and roughly 15 TRBJ segments. Each CDR3 protein gets one entry after TCRdb re-called the multiplex PCR reads with MiXCR. The V and J calls come from TCRdb's annotation, not from the publication. The table lists about 290,000 distinct CDR3 sequences, around 21% of them singletons. Study outcomes and limitations: Persistent patients had more shared public clonotypes (around 2,800) than new patients (roughly 940).

The chain employs TRBV2 and TRBJ2-1; possible D gene TRBD2, 6 bases. Source: peripheral blood mononuclear cells (PBMCs), taken when the disease was refractory, from a patient treated with antithyroid drugs. The TCR comes from a female donor with Graves disease. The CDR3 nucleotides read TGTGCCAGCGGGAAGGGAGGCGGGTACAATGAGCAGTTCTTC. As protein: CASGKGGGYNEQFF.